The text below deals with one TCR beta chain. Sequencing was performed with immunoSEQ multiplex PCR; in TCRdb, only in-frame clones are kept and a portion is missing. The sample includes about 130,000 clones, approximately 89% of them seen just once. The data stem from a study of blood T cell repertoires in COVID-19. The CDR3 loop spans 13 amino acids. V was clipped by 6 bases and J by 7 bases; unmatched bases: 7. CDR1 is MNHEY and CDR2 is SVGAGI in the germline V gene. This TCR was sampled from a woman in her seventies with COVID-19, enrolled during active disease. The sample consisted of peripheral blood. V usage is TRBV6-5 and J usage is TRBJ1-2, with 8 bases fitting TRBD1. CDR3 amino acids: CASSDGQGRGYTF. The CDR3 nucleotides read TGTGCCAGCAGCGACGGACAGGGACGTGGCTACACCTTC.